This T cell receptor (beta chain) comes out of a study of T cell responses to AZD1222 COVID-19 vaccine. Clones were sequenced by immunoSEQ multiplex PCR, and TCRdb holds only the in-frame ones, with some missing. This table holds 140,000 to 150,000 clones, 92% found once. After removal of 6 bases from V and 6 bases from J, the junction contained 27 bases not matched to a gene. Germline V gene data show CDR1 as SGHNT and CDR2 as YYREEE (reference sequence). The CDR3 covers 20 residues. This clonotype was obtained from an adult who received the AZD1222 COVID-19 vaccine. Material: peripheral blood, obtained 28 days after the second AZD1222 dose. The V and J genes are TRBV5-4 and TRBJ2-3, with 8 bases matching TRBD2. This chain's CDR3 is CASKPGPNYEGTRTRDTQYF. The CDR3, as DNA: TGTGCCAGCAAACCTGGACCCAATTATGAAGGGACTAGAACCAGGGATACGCAGTATTTT.